This TCR beta chain was identified in a study of T cells in women clearing cervical HPV infection. CDR3 length equals 18 residues. Germline trimming cut 6 bases from V and 0 bases from J; bases unmatched to any gene: 12. Profiled with immunoSEQ multiplex PCR; TCRdb holds only in-frame clones, not every one. The sample totals around 39,000 clones. Regarding this clone: The read ends 3 residues early relative to the CDR3; the germline J gene fills the gap.

The sequence came from a woman between 18 and 70 years old with a cervical HPV16 infection that either progressed to CIN3+ or cleared (not recorded which). V is TRBV12-3 or TRBV12-4 and J is TRBJ2-3, with 10 positions matching TRBD1. The sequenced sample was blood buffy coat. The sequenced CDR3 bases are TGTGCCAGCAGGGGCAGAGGACAGGGGGATACTAGCACAGATACG. It encodes CASRGRGQGDTSTDT. The whole CDR3 is CASRGRGQGDTSTDTQYF.